This TCR beta chain was documented in a study of blood T cells in healthy people across ages. This clonotype was observed a few times. A second roughly 6 to 12 cycle PCR used barcoded and J-beta primers. TCRdb re-called the 5' RACE reads with MiXCR, one entry per CDR3 protein. The sample gives around 1,100,000 distinct CDR3 sequences, roughly two fifths of which show up once; under 15% is in the top ten. CDR1 and CDR2 (germline): MNHEY, SVGEGT. The V segment lost 6 bases and the J segment 4 bases; nucleotides outside the gene matches: 8. This CDR3 is built from 14 residues. This clonotype was obtained from a man younger than 30 in good health. The material sequenced was blood. The chain uses TRBV6-2 or TRBV6-3 and TRBJ1-1; TRBD1 aligns across 7 bases. The CDR3 DNA reads as TGTGCCAGCAGGAAAGACAGGGCGGCCACTGAAGCTTTCTTT. Translation gives CASRKDRAATEAFF.